The next 32 T cell receptor beta chains were all read from a single sample in a study of cytomegalovirus exposure and HLA in healthy donors. The data were produced by immunoSEQ multiplex PCR, yet TCRdb's version contains in-frame clones alone and is incomplete. This table holds 200,000 to 300,000 clones, around 87% found once. The sequencing sample was made of PBMCs. These TCRs come from a woman aged 25-40 years in good health and CMV-seropositive.

On this clone: Compared with germline, one end of the junction differs, possibly owing to a read error. V usage is TRBV7-2 and J usage is TRBJ2-1; D unclear. The CDR3 length is 15 residues. Germline CDR1 is SGHTA and CDR2 is FQGNSA. CDR3 bases: TGTGCCAGCAGATTAGGTTGGTTCAGGTTCCATGAGCAGTTCTTC. Its translation is CASRLGWFRFHEQFF.

The chain employs TRBV10-3 and TRBJ2-7; 8 bases align to TRBD2. The CDR3 sequence is 15 residues long. CDR1 is ENHRY, CDR2 SYGVKD, per germline. After removal of 5 bases from V and 2 bases from J, the junction contained 8 bases not matched to a gene. For the CDR3, the DNA is TGTGCCATCAGTCAACTAGCGGAGAGAACCTACGAGCAGTACTTC. It is translated as CAISQLAERTYEQYF.

This chain joins TRBV7-9 and TRBJ2-7; 7 bases match TRBD2. The CDR3 extends over 13 amino acids. With 5 bases clipped from V and 6 bases from J, the junction kept 7 bases outside the gene matches. In germline, CDR1 is SEHNR, CDR2 FQNEAQ (reference sequence). The CDR3 bases are TGTGCCAGCAGCCTTGGTAGCGGGCCCGAGCAGTACTTC. Translating gives CASSLGSGPEQYF.

This rearrangement joins TRBV6-5 to TRBJ1-2; 7 positions agree with TRBD1. Germline V CDR1 and CDR2: MNHEY, SVGAGI. The CDR3 extends over 13 amino acids. The V segment lost 5 bases and the J segment 7 bases; nucleotides outside the gene matches: 7. As DNA, the CDR3 is TGTGCCAGCAGTGCACCCGGGACAGTTGGCTACACCTTC. Translated: CASSAPGTVGYTF.

Note on this clone: The sample contains more than one DNA sequence encoding this CDR3. The chain combines TRBV7-9 with TRBJ2-1; D unresolved. This CDR3 spans 11 amino acids. Germline lookup yields CDR1 SEHNR and CDR2 FQNEAQ (reference sequence). V was cut by 5 bases and J by 6 bases, with 5 bases left in between. The CDR3 sequence is CASSLLNEQFF. The CDR3 DNA follows: TGTGCCAGCAGCCTTCTCAATGAGCAGTTCTTC. Supplemented by reference TRBV7-9 and TRBJ2-1, the full variable domain reads DTGVSQNPRHKITKRGQNVTFRCDPISEHNRLYWYRQTLGQGPEFLTYFQNEAQLEKSRLLSDRFSAERPKGSFSTLEIQRTEQGDSAMYLCASSLLNEQFFGPGTRLTVL.

This chain connects TRBV6-6 to TRBJ2-3; 8 nucleotides line up with TRBD2. CDR3 length: 14 residues. With V trimmed by 6 bases and J by 1 base, 3 bases remained unmatched. CDR1 and CDR2 from the germline V gene are MNHNY and SVGAGI (reference sequence). The CDR3 sequence is CASRLTSGTDTQYF. CDR3 coding DNA: TGTGCCAGCAGACTGACTAGCGGCACAGATACGCAGTATTTT.

The chain carries TRBV6-4 and TRBJ2-1, with D possibly being TRBD2 (6 bases). V lost 4 bases to trimming and J lost 8 bases, with 15 bases between them. The CDR3 runs 14 residues. Looked up from germline, CDR1 is MRHNA and CDR2 is SNTAGT. CDR3 sequence reads: CASSVVGGPHEQFF. The CDR3 DNA follows: TGTGCCAGCAGTGTGGTGGGAGGACCCCATGAGCAGTTCTTC.

The V and J genes are TRBV7-9 and TRBJ1-2, with D perhaps matching TRBD1 (6 bases). The CDR3 consists of 13 residues. Germline V gives CDR1 SEHNR, CDR2 FQNEAQ (reference sequence). V lost 5 bases and J 13 bases, leaving 20 bases between the germline ends. CDR3 loop: CASSPGSGQFSTF. CDR3 DNA sequence: TGTGCCAGCAGCCCCGGATCTGGACAGTTCAGCACCTTC.

This chain uses TRBV2 with TRBJ2-7; D unclear. This CDR3 spans 13 amino acids. CDR1 and CDR2 from the germline V gene are SNHLY and FYNNEI. With 2 bases removed from V and 5 bases from J, the gap between germline ends came to 10 bases. CDR3 region: CASSESPRDEQYF. In DNA, the CDR3 is TGTGCCAGCAGTGAAAGCCCTCGGGACGAGCAGTACTTC.

This chain joins TRBV6-1 and TRBJ2-2; a possible D gene is TRBD2 (6 bases). The CDR3 extends over 13 amino acids. From germline, CDR1 is MNHNS and CDR2 SASEGT. The germline V and J ends were trimmed by 6 bases and 7 bases, with 12 bases remaining between them. The CDR3 protein is CASRFREIGELFF. The CDR3 coding sequence is TGTGCCAGCAGGTTTCGGGAGATCGGGGAGCTGTTTTTT.

The chain recombines TRBV7-3 with TRBJ2-3; 8 bases match TRBD2. Looked up from germline, CDR1 is SGHTA and CDR2 is FQGTGA. The CDR3 runs 13 residues. Germline trimming cut 5 bases from V and 6 bases from J; bases unmatched to any gene: 4. CDR3 nucleotide sequence: TGTGCCAGCAGCCCCCGGGGGGGGGATACGCAGTATTTT. It codes for CASSPRGGDTQYF.

The chain has TRBV7-8 and TRBJ2-1; the match to TRBD2 covers 7 bases. V gave up 5 bases and J gave up 0 bases; unmatched junction bases: 10. The CDR3 runs 17 residues. Germline loops: CDR1 SGHVS, CDR2 FQNEAQ. The CDR3 coding sequence is TGTGCCAGCAGCCTCCAAATGCTAGCGGACTCCTACAATGAGCAGTTCTTC. Protein sequence: CASSLQMLADSYNEQFF.

This chain links TRBV13 with TRBJ2-2, with TRBD2 matching 13 bases. Trimming at V came to 10 bases and at J to 6 bases, leaving 8 bases not matched to a gene. Germline assignment: CDR1 PRHDT and CDR2 FYEKMQ (reference sequence). This CDR3 has 15 residues. The DNA for the CDR3 is TGTGCCACCCAACTAGCGGGAGGGCATGCCGGGGAGCTGTTTTTT. Its translation: CATQLAGGHAGELFF.

The table lists this clone with a count of one. V usage is TRBV6-1 and J usage is TRBJ2-7; 14 bases line up with TRBD2. Trimming took 4 bases from V and 3 from J; bases not matched to a gene: 14. Per the germline V gene, CDR1 is MNHNS and CDR2 is SASEGT. The CDR3 consists of 19 residues. The CDR3 here is CASSVPRQGLAGALYEQYF. The CDR3 DNA is TGTGCCAGCAGTGTTCCTCGACAGGGACTAGCGGGAGCCCTCTACGAGCAGTACTTC.

This chain uses TRBV9 with TRBJ1-5; D ambiguous. Deletions cut 5 bases from V and 5 bases from J, with 11 bases between. The CDR3 extends over 13 amino acids. Germline CDR1 reads SGDLS; CDR2 reads YYNGEE. The chain's CDR3 is CASRRGSDQPQHF. The CDR3 DNA reads as TGTGCCAGCAGACGTGGGAGCGATCAGCCCCAGCATTTT.

The V call is TRBV28, the J call TRBJ1-1, with D perhaps TRBD1 (6 bases). Germline-derived CDR1 and CDR2 are MDHEN and SYDVKM. V was trimmed by 6 bases and J by 0 bases, leaving 23 bases between them. This CDR3 contains 18 residues. The CDR3 here is CASSRRGGGLRVNTEAFF. DNA for the CDR3: TGTGCCAGCAGCCGAAGAGGCGGGGGGCTACGGGTGAACACTGAAGCTTTCTTT.

CDR3 nucleotide sequence: TGCAGCGTTGAACGACAGGGACAATATGGCTACACCTTC. Its translation is CSVERQGQYGYTF. The J gene is TRBJ1-2, the V gene TRBV29-1; 7 bases are a match to TRBD1. Germline CDR1 and CDR2: SQVTM and ANQGSEA. The CDR3 loop spans 13 amino acids. V lost 2 bases and J lost 5; bases outside the gene matches: 5.

The J gene is TRBJ2-7, the V gene TRBV2, with D unclear. Germline V gene data show CDR1 as SNHLY and CDR2 as FYNNEI. Trimming removed 6 bases from V and 3 bases from J, with 15 bases in between. The length of the CDR3 is 14 residues. The CDR3: CASREYRDRYEQYF. As DNA, the CDR3 is TGTGCCAGCAGGGAGTACCGAGACCGCTACGAGCAGTACTTC. The complete variable domain, with remaining parts taken from reference TRBV2 and TRBJ2-7, reads EPEVTQTPSHQVTQMGQEVILRCVPISNHLYFYWYRQILGQKVEFLVSFYNNEISEKSEIFDDQFSVERPDGSNFTLKIRSTKLEDSAMYFCASREYRDRYEQYFGPGTRLTVT.

This chain joins TRBV11-2 and TRBJ2-7; possible D gene TRBD1, 5 bases. Trimming shortened V by 5 bases and J by 6 bases, and 20 bases separated the two germline ends. The germline CDR1 and CDR2 sequences are SGHAT and FQNNGV. The length of the CDR3 is 15 residues. The CDR3 DNA is TGTGCCAGCAGCATTATCCAAGGTCAGGGTTCCGAGCAGTACTTC. It translates to CASSIIQGQGSEQYF.

V is TRBV19 and J is TRBJ1-1; no clear D gene. V was clipped by 0 bases and J by 2 bases, with 10 bases between them. CDR3 length equals 15 residues. In germline, CDR1 is LNHDA, CDR2 SQIVND (reference sequence). CDR3 amino acids: CASSIDPTPNTEAFF. The CDR3 bases are TGTGCCAGTAGTATAGATCCGACACCTAACACTGAAGCTTTCTTT.

The V and J genes are TRBV7-9 and TRBJ2-7, with TRBD2 identical over 9 bases. Germline CDR1 SEHNR, CDR2 FQNEAQ (reference sequence). The CDR3 is 12 amino acids. The ends lost 10 bases at V and 0 bases at J; junction bases unmatched: 1. CDR3 sequence reads: CATSGISYEQYF. The CDR3 region has the DNA TGTGCCACTAGCGGGATCTCCTACGAGCAGTACTTC. The full variable domain, in which reference TRBV7-9 and TRBJ2-7 provide the parts outside the CDR3, is DTGVSQNPRHKITKRGQNVTFRCDPISEHNRLYWYRQTLGQGPEFLTYFQNEAQLEKSRLLSDRFSAERPKGSFSTLEIQRTEQGDSAMYLCATSGISYEQYFGPGTRLTVT.

The chain carries TRBV4-1 and TRBJ2-7; the match to TRBD2 covers 7 bases. V lost 1 base, J lost 4 bases, and 10 bases stayed unmatched. The CDR3 runs 16 residues. Germline V CDR1 and CDR2: MGHRA, YSYEKL. CDR3 sequence: CASSQVRTSRRYEQYF. The CDR3 nucleotides are TGCGCCAGCAGCCAAGTTCGGACTAGTAGAAGGTACGAGCAGTACTTC.

V gene TRBV5-6 combines with J gene TRBJ2-7, with a weak D call TRBD1 (6 bases). CDR1 and CDR2 from the germline V gene are SGHDT and YYEEEE. The CDR3 has 15 amino acids. The V end was cut by 3 bases, the J end by 7 bases, with 20 bases between. CDR3 in DNA: TGTGCCAGCAGCTACATTCGGACAGTGCTGGGAGAGCAGTACTTC. Its translation is CASSYIRTVLGEQYF.

The chain has TRBV5-4 and TRBJ2-3; TRBD2 aligns across 12 bases. This CDR3 has 16 amino acids. With 2 bases clipped from V and 0 bases from J, the junction kept 1 base outside the gene matches. The V gene's germline CDR1 is SGHNT and CDR2 YYREEE (reference sequence). The CDR3 bases are TGTGCCAGCAGCTTACTAGCGGGAGGAAGCACAGATACGCAGTATTTT. Protein: CASSLLAGGSTDTQYF.

J is TRBJ2-7 and V is TRBV28; possible D gene TRBD1, 5 bases. V was shortened by 7 bases and J by 1 base, with 8 bases between the two germline ends. Germline lookup yields CDR1 MDHEN and CDR2 SYDVKM. The CDR3 contains 12 residues. In DNA, the CDR3 is TGTGCCAGCACCGACAGATCCTACGAGCAGTACTTC. This gives the protein CASTDRSYEQYF. The full variable domain, its missing parts supplied by reference TRBV28 and TRBJ2-7, is DVKVTQSSRYLVKRTGEKVFLECVQDMDHENMFWYRQDPGLGLRLIYFSYDVKMKEKGDIPEGYSVSREKKERFSLILESASTNQTSMYLCASTDRSYEQYFGPGTRLTVT.

This chain joins TRBV6-5 and TRBJ2-7, with 10 bases that match TRBD2. Germline-derived CDR1 and CDR2 are MNHEY and SVGAGI. The CDR3 is 15 residues long. V gave up 5 bases and J gave up 2 bases; unmatched junction bases: 6. In nucleotides, the CDR3 is TGTGCCAGCAGTCGCTCAGCGGGAGGGGCCTACGAGCAGTACTTC. As protein: CASSRSAGGAYEQYF.

The chain has TRBV7-6 and TRBJ2-1; tentative D call: TRBD2 (5 bases). The CDR3 extends over 17 amino acids. Germline lookup yields CDR1 SGHVS and CDR2 FNYEAQ. The V end was cut by 2 bases, the J end by 0 bases, with 14 bases between. The CDR3 DNA reads as TGTGCCAGCAGCTTAAAGACTCGAGGGAGCTCCTACAATGAGCAGTTCTTC. Protein product: CASSLKTRGSSYNEQFF.

The chain carries TRBV28 and TRBJ2-7; the D gene is possibly TRBD2 (5 bases). The CDR3 length is 14 residues. Germline V lookup: CDR1 MDHEN, CDR2 SYDVKM. V was cut by 1 base and J by 7 bases, with 14 bases left in between. This CDR3 is CASSLSGSPGEQYF. CDR3 nucleotide sequence: TGTGCCAGCAGTTTATCGGGGTCCCCCGGTGAGCAGTACTTC. Based on the CDR3 plus reference TRBV28 and TRBJ2-7, the full variable domain is DVKVTQSSRYLVKRTGEKVFLECVQDMDHENMFWYRQDPGLGLRLIYFSYDVKMKEKGDIPEGYSVSREKKERFSLILESASTNQTSMYLCASSLSGSPGEQYFGPGTRLTVT.

This clone was seen only a few times. The rearrangement links TRBV6-5 to TRBJ1-2; a weak D match, TRBD1 (6 bases). V was clipped by 7 bases and J by 4 bases, with 10 bases between them. This CDR3 contains 12 residues. In germline, CDR1 is MNHEY, CDR2 SVGAGI. In nucleotides, the CDR3 is TGTGCCAGCAAGGGGGAGGGCTATGGCTACACCTTC. Its protein product is CASKGEGYGYTF.

This clone was observed once. The genes are TRBV7-9 and TRBJ2-7, with unresolved D. Germline V gene data show CDR1 as SEHNR and CDR2 as FQNEAQ (reference sequence). Deletions cut 5 bases from V and 6 bases from J, with 20 bases between. The CDR3 is made up of 15 amino acids. Here the CDR3 DNA reads TGTGCCAGCAGCCCAAATGCCCTCCCTACCGGCGAGCAGTACTTC. Translation gives CASSPNALPTGEQYF.

A remark on this clone: Germline is not matched at one junction end, which may reflect a read error. The rearrangement uses TRBV5-1 and TRBJ2-5, with a possible D match to TRBD1 (6 bases). CDR1 SGHRS and CDR2 YFSETQ come from the germline V gene. This CDR3 spans 12 amino acids. In DNA form, the CDR3 reads TGCGCCAGCAGCGGAAGTCTCACAGGGTGGGACTTC. Protein: CASSGSLTGWDF.

As DNA, the CDR3 is TGTGCCAGCAGTTTATTCTCGGGACCCGGGACTCACCTCGGAGGTGGCACTGAAGCTTTCTTT. Encoded protein: CASSLFSGPGTHLGGGTEAFF. This sequence joins TRBV28 and TRBJ1-1; D possibly corresponds to TRBD1 (5 bases). Per the germline V gene, CDR1 is MDHEN and CDR2 is SYDVKM. The CDR3 runs to 21 residues. Deletions cut 1 base from V and 4 bases from J, with 31 bases between.